This T cell receptor (beta chain) originates from a study of cytomegalovirus exposure and HLA in healthy donors. Overall study findings and caveats: Reported results showed that the classifier diagnosed cytomegalovirus status with high specificity and sensitivity. Roughly even sequencing depth across donors was the assumption behind the presence/absence analyses.

The CDR3 runs to 11 residues. V shed 7 bases and J shed 3 bases, with 8 bases lying between them. In germline, CDR1 is DFQATT, CDR2 SNEGSKA (reference sequence). For this clone: No antigen is known for it.

PCR involved 60 Vbeta and 13 Jbeta primers. Data came from immunoSEQ multiplex PCR; TCRdb stores just in-frame clones and leaves some out. The sample includes approximately 160,000 clones, about four fifths of them seen just once. The sequence was obtained from a young man in good health and CMV-seropositive. Sequenced sample: PBMCs. The V call is TRBV20-1, the J call TRBJ2-3; no reliable D call. CDR3 sequence (DNA): TGCAGTGTACTAATGACAGATACGCAGTATTTT. Protein: CSVLMTDTQYF.